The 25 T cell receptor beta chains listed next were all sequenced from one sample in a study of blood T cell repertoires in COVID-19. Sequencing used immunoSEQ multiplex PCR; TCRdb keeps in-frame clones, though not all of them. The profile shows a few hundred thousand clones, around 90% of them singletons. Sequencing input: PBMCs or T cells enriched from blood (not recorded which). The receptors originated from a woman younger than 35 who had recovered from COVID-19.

CDR3 in amino acids: CASSLRLSYEQYF. The CDR3 DNA reads TGTGCCAGCAGCCTCAGACTCTCCTACGAGCAGTACTTC. This rearrangement joins TRBV5-5 to TRBJ2-7; D not resolved. The CDR3 spans 13 residues. In germline, CDR1 is SGHKS, CDR2 YYEKEE (reference sequence). Trimming cost V 4 bases and J 0 bases, with 8 bases left between them.

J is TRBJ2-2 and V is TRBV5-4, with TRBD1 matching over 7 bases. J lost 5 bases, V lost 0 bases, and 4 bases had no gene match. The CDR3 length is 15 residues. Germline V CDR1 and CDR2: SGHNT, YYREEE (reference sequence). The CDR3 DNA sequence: TGTGCCAGCAGCTTGGGAGGGGGCACGACCGGGGAGCTGTTTTTT. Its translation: CASSLGGGTTGELFF.

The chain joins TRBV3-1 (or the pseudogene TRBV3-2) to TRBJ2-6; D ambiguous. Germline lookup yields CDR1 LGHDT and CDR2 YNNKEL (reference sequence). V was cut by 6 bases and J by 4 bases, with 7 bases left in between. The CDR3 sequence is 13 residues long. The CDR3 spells CASSGSGANVLTF. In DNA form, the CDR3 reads TGTGCCAGCAGTGGCTCAGGGGCCAACGTCCTGACTTTC.

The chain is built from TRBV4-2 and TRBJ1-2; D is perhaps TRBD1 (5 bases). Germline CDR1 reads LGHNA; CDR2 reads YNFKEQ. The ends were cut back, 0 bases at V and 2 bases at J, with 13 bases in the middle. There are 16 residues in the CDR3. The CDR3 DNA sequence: TGTGCCAGCAGCCAAGACCCCGCAGGGTTAAACTATGGCTACACCTTC. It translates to CASSQDPAGLNYGYTF.

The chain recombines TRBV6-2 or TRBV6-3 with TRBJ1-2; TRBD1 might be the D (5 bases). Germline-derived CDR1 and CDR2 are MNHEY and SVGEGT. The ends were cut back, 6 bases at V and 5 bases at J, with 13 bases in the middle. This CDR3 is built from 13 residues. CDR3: CASRYLSGYGYTF. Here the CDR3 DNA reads TGTGCCAGCAGGTACCTTTCAGGGTATGGCTACACCTTC.

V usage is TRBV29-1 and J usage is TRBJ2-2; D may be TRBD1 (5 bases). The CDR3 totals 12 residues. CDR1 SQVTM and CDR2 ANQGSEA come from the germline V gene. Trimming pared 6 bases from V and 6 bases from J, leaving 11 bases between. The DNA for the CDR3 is TGCAGCGTCCCCAAAGGGGCCGGGGAGCTGTTTTTT. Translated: CSVPKGAGELFF.

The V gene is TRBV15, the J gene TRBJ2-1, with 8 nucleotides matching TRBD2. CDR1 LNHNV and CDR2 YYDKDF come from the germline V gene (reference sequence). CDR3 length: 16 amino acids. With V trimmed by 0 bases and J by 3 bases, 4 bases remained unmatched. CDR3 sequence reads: CATSRDRAGGYNEQFF. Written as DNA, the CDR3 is TGTGCCACCAGCAGAGATCGGGCGGGGGGCTACAATGAGCAGTTCTTC.

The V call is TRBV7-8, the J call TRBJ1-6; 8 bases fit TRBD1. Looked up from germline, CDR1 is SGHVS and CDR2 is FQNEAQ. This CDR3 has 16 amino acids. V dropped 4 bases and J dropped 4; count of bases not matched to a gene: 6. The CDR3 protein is CASSSYRGEYNSPLHF. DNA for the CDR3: TGTGCCAGCAGCTCCTACAGGGGGGAGTATAATTCACCCCTCCACTTT.

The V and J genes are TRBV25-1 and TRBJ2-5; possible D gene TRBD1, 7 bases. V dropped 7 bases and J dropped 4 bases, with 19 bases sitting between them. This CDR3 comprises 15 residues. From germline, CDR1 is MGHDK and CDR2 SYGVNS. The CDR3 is CASTPPAGGIETQYF. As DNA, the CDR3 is TGTGCCAGCACCCCCCCGGCAGGGGGGATAGAGACCCAGTACTTC.

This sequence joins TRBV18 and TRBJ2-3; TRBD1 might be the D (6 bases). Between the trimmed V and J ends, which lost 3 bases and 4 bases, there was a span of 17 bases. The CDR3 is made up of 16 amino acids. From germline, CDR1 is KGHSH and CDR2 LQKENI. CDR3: CASSPSWGRKADTQYF. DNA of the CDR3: TGTGCCAGCTCACCGTCGTGGGGGCGCAAGGCAGATACGCAGTATTTT. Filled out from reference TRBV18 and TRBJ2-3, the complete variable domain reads NAGVMQNPRHLVRRRGQEARLRCSPMKGHSHVYWYRQLPEEGLKFMVYLQKENIIDESGMPKERFSAEFPKEGPSILRIQQVVRGDSAAYFCASSPSWGRKADTQYFGPGTRLTVL.

The CDR3 DNA reads TGTGCCAGCAGCCCGCAAATTGGGGACAGGGAGTCCTATGGCTACACCTTC. This codes for CASSPQIGDRESYGYTF. The chain employs TRBV3-1 (or the pseudogene TRBV3-2) and TRBJ1-2; TRBD1 agrees at 9 bases. Trimming removed 4 bases from V and 4 bases from J; junction bases left unmatched: 13. CDR1 and CDR2 (germline): LGHDT, YNNKEL (reference sequence). This CDR3 is built from 17 residues.

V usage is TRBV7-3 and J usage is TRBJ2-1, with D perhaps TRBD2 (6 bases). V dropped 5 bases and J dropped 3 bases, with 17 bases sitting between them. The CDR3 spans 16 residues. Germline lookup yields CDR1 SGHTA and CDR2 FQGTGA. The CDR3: CASSPAPGLNYNEQFF. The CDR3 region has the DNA TGTGCCAGCAGCCCCGCTCCGGGACTCAACTACAATGAGCAGTTCTTC.

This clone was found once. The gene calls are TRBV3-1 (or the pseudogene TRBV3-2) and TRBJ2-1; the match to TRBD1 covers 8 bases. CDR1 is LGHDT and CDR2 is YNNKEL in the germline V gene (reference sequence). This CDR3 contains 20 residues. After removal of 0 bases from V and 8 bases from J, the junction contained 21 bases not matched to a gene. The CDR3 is CASSQDQASQGARWGDEQFF. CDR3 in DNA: TGTGCCAGCAGCCAAGATCAGGCGAGTCAGGGGGCCAGGTGGGGTGATGAGCAGTTCTTC.

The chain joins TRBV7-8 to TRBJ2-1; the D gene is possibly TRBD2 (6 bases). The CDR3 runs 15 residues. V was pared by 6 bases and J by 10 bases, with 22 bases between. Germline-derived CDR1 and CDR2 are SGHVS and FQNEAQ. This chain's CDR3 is CASSRAGSPPREQFF. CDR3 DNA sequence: TGTGCCAGCAGTCGGGCGGGGAGCCCCCCGCGGGAGCAGTTCTTC.

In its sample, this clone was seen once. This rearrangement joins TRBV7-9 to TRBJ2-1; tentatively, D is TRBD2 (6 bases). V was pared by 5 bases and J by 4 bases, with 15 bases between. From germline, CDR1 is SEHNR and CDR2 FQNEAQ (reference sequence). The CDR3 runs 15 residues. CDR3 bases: TGTGCCAGCAGCAACCGCCGGGGGACGTACAATGAGCAGTTCTTC. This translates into CASSNRRGTYNEQFF.

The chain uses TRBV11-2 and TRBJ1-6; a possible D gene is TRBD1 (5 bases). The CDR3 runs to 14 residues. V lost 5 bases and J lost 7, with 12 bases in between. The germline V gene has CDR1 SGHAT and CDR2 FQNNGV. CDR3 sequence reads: CASSRQSSNSPLHF. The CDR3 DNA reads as TGTGCCAGCAGCCGACAGTCTTCCAATTCACCCCTCCACTTT. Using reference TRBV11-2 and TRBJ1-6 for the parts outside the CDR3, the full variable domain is EAGVAQSPRYKIIEKRQSVAFWCNPISGHATLYWYQQILGQGPKLLIQFQNNGVVDDSQLPKDRFSAERLKGVDSTLKIQPAKLEDSAVYLCASSRQSSNSPLHFGNGTRLTVT.

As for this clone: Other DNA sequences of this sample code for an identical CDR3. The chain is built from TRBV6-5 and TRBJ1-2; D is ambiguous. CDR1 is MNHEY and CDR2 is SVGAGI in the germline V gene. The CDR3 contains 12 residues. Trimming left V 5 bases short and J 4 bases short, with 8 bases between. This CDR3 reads CASSPGGYGYTF. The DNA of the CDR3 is TGTGCCAGCAGTCCCGGCGGCTATGGCTACACCTTC.

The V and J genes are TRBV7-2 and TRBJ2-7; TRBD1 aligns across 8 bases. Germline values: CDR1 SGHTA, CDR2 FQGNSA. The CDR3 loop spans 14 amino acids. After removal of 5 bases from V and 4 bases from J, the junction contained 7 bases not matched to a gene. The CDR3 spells CASSPQGAGYEQYF. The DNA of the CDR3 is TGTGCCAGCAGCCCCCAGGGGGCGGGTTACGAGCAGTACTTC.

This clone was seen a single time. The CDR3 DNA reads TGTGCCAGCAGCCAAGCGGGACAGGGACTGGGCGAGCTGTTTTTT. Residues: CASSQAGQGLGELFF. V is TRBV4-2 and J is TRBJ2-2; 9 nucleotides align to TRBD1. The ends lost 1 base at V and 11 bases at J; junction bases unmatched: 8. The CDR3 contains 15 residues. Germline CDR1 and CDR2: LGHNA and YNFKEQ.

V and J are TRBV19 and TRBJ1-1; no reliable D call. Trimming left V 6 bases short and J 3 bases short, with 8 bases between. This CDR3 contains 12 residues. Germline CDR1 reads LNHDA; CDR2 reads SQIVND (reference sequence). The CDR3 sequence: CASRTLDTEAFF. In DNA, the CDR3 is TGTGCCAGTAGGACACTTGACACTGAAGCTTTCTTT.

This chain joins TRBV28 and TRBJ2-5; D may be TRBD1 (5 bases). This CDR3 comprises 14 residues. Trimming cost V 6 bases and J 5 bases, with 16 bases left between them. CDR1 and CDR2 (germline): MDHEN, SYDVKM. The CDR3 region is CASSAEQVRETQYF. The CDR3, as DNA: TGTGCCAGCAGCGCTGAACAGGTTCGGGAGACCCAGTACTTC.

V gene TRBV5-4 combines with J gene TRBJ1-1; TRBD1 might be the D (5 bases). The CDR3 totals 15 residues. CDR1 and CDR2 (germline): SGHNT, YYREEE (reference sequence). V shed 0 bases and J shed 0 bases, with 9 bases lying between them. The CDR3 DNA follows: TGTGCCAGCAGCTTGGAGGGAGGGGTGAACACTGAAGCTTTCTTT. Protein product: CASSLEGGVNTEAFF.

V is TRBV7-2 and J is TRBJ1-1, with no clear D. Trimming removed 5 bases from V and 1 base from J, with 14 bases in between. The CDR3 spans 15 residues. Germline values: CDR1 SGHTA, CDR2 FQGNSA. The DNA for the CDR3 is TGTGCCAGCAGCCTTATTGGAGGACCGAACACTGAAGCTTTCTTT. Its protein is CASSLIGGPNTEAFF.

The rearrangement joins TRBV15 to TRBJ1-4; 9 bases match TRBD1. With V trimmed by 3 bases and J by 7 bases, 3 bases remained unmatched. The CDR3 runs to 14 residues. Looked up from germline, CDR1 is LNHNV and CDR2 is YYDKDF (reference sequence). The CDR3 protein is CATSSNRGREKLFF. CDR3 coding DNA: TGTGCCACCAGCAGTAACAGGGGGCGTGAAAAACTGTTTTTT.

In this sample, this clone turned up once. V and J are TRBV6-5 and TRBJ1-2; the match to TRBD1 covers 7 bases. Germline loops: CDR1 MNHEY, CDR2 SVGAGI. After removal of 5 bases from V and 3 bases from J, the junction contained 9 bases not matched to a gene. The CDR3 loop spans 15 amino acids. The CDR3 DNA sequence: TGTGCCAGCAGTCAATCGACAGGGTACTACTATGGCTACACCTTC. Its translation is CASSQSTGYYYGYTF.